Presented here are 16 T cell receptor beta chains from one specimen sequenced in a study of blood T cell repertoires in COVID-19. TCRdb's copy holds only in-frame clones and misses some; the assay was immunoSEQ multiplex PCR. The sample records roughly 200,000 clones, 70% to 90% being singletons. The sample comprised PBMCs or T cells enriched from blood (not recorded which). The receptors shown here come from a middle-aged woman in a cohort exposed to, infected with or recovered from COVID-19 (not recorded which).

The rearrangement links TRBV6-7 to TRBJ2-4, with D tentatively TRBD2 (5 bases). TRBV6-7 is an open reading frame whose function is uncertain. With 8 bases removed from V and 0 bases from J, the gap between germline ends came to 8 bases. The CDR3 spans 13 residues. CDR3 sequence: CASAAVAKNIQYF. The CDR3 DNA reads as TGTGCCAGCGCAGCGGTAGCCAAAAACATTCAGTACTTC.

J is TRBJ1-2 and V is TRBV5-1; D possibly corresponds to TRBD1 (6 bases). Germline CDR1 is SGHRS and CDR2 is YFSETQ. The CDR3 totals 15 residues. V was pared by 4 bases and J by 4 bases, with 17 bases between. The CDR3 region has the DNA TGCGCCAGCAGCCCCGAAGGGGGAAGAGGCTATGGCTACACCTTC. Its protein is CASSPEGGRGYGYTF.

The V and J genes are TRBV5-4 and TRBJ1-2, with D perhaps TRBD1 (6 bases). Looked up from germline, CDR1 is SGHNT and CDR2 is YYREEE (reference sequence). V shed 5 bases and J shed 2 bases, with 13 bases lying between them. This CDR3 region has 14 residues. CDR3 residues: CASRAGQSNYGYTF. Written as DNA, the CDR3 is TGTGCCAGCAGGGCCGGACAGTCCAACTATGGCTACACCTTC.

This sequence joins TRBV19 and TRBJ1-2; 9 nucleotides match TRBD1. The CDR3 has 17 amino acids. Germline V CDR1 and CDR2: LNHDA, SQIVND (reference sequence). Losses at the gene ends were 4 bases for V and 8 bases for J; bases not matched to a gene: 17. In DNA, the CDR3 is TGTGCCAGTAGTACAAAATCCGGGACAGGGTCCCGTTGGGGCTACACCTTC. This codes for CASSTKSGTGSRWGYTF.

The CDR3 nucleotides read TGTGCCAGCAGCTCCGACCCGGGGGGTTATGGCTACACCTTC. Protein sequence: CASSSDPGGYGYTF. The V gene is TRBV11-2, the J gene TRBJ1-2, with D perhaps matching TRBD1 (5 bases). Trimming took 4 bases from V and 5 from J, leaving 14 bases between them. CDR3 length: 14 residues. Germline values: CDR1 SGHAT, CDR2 FQNNGV. Based on the CDR3 plus reference TRBV11-2 and TRBJ1-2, the full variable domain is EAGVAQSPRYKIIEKRQSVAFWCNPISGHATLYWYQQILGQGPKLLIQFQNNGVVDDSQLPKDRFSAERLKGVDSTLKIQPAKLEDSAVYLCASSSDPGGYGYTFGSGTRLTVV.

The rearrangement uses TRBV6-6 and TRBJ1-2; 7 positions agree with TRBD1. Losses at the gene ends were 2 bases for V and 4 bases for J; bases not matched to a gene: 4. Germline V CDR1 and CDR2: MNHNY, SVGAGI (reference sequence). The CDR3 has 14 residues. The CDR3 loop is CASSYTTGPYGYTF. Written as DNA, the CDR3 is TGTGCCAGCAGTTACACGACAGGGCCCTATGGCTACACCTTC.

In its sample, this clone was seen once. The genes are TRBV6-2 or TRBV6-3 and TRBJ2-6; D might be TRBD1 (5 bases). The CDR3 consists of 15 residues. Trimming removed 2 bases from V and 1 base from J, with 6 bases in between. From germline, CDR1 is MNHEY and CDR2 SVGEGT. CDR3 sequence: CASSYGASGANVLTF. For the CDR3, the DNA is TGTGCCAGCAGTTACGGGGCTTCTGGGGCCAACGTCCTGACTTTC.

The V and J genes are TRBV7-9 and TRBJ2-1; TRBD2 matches 9 bases. Looked up from germline, CDR1 is SEHNR and CDR2 is FQNEAQ (reference sequence). After removal of 1 base from V and 7 bases from J, the junction contained 8 bases not matched to a gene. This CDR3 contains 16 residues. CDR3: CASSLVGLAGLNEQFF. CDR3 DNA sequence: TGTGCCAGCAGCTTAGTGGGTCTAGCGGGGTTGAATGAGCAGTTCTTC.

V gene TRBV12-5 combines with J gene TRBJ2-2; possibly TRBD1 for D (5 bases). V shed 4 bases and J shed 5 bases, with 11 bases lying between them. The CDR3 runs 14 residues. Germline loops: CDR1 LGHNT, CDR2 FRNRAP. CDR3 amino acids: CASGSGFHTGELFF. CDR3 DNA: TGTGCTAGTGGTTCAGGGTTTCATACCGGGGAGCTGTTTTTT.

This clone was detected a few times. The chain couples TRBV7-9 to TRBJ1-4; D might be TRBD1 (6 bases). Looked up from germline, CDR1 is SEHNR and CDR2 is FQNEAQ (reference sequence). The V gene lost 4 bases and the J gene lost 3 bases, with 9 bases spanning the gap. This CDR3 is built from 14 residues. CDR3 protein: CASSSTGSNEKLFF. For the CDR3, the DNA is TGTGCCAGCAGCTCTACAGGGTCTAATGAAAAACTGTTTTTT.

The J gene is TRBJ2-5, the V gene TRBV7-9, with a possible D match to TRBD1 (6 bases). This CDR3 has 14 residues. Trimming removed 1 base at V and 0 bases at J, with 6 bases between. The germline CDR1 and CDR2 sequences are SEHNR and FQNEAQ (reference sequence). CDR3 loop: CASSLGGHQETQYF. CDR3 coding DNA: TGTGCCAGCAGCTTAGGGGGGCACCAAGAGACCCAGTACTTC.

A few counts support this clone. V and J are TRBV27 and TRBJ1-1; the D gene is possibly TRBD1 (5 bases). Trimming shortened V by 2 bases and J by 3 bases, and 16 bases separated the two germline ends. CDR3 length equals 16 residues. Germline V gene sequence: CDR1 MNHEY, CDR2 SMNVEV (reference sequence). The DNA for the CDR3 is TGTGCCAGCAGTTTAGGGGCGGGGGGTGGCCACACTGAAGCTTTCTTT. Protein sequence: CASSLGAGGGHTEAFF.

This clone was seen a handful of times. The chain is built from TRBV19 and TRBJ1-1, with D perhaps TRBD1 (6 bases). Germline V gene lookup returns CDR1 LNHDA and CDR2 SQIVND (reference sequence). This CDR3 is 15 amino acids long. The V gene lost 2 bases and the J gene lost 8 bases, with 18 bases spanning the gap. CDR3 region: CASSIRTGPWSEAFF. DNA of the CDR3: TGTGCCAGTAGTATAAGAACAGGGCCCTGGTCCGAAGCTTTCTTT.

The genes are TRBV5-1 and TRBJ1-2, with 9 bases matching TRBD1. This CDR3 contains 16 residues. Losses at the gene ends were 4 bases for V and 1 base for J; bases not matched to a gene: 8. Germline CDR1 SGHRS, CDR2 YFSETQ. The CDR3 loop reads CASSLSDRGINYGYTF. The CDR3 nucleotides read TGCGCCAGCAGCCTGTCTGACAGGGGGATTAACTATGGCTACACCTTC.

In this sample, this clone turned up a few times. The identical CDR3 is also encoded by other nucleotide sequences in the sample. The gene calls are TRBV15 and TRBJ2-3; D not certain. The germline gives CDR1 LNHNV, CDR2 YYDKDF (reference sequence). The CDR3 is 13 residues long. Trimming took 0 bases from V and 4 from J, leaving 5 bases between them. As DNA, the CDR3 is TGTGCCACCAGCAGAGACGTTCCAGATACGCAGTATTTT. Its protein product is CATSRDVPDTQYF.

The chain has TRBV4-1 and TRBJ2-1; 9 bases map to TRBD1. The germline V gene has CDR1 MGHRA and CDR2 YSYEKL. The CDR3 has 15 residues. Losses at the gene ends were 4 bases for V and 6 bases for J; bases not matched to a gene: 7. CDR3 residues: CASSLNRQGGNEQFF. In DNA form, the CDR3 reads TGCGCCAGCAGCCTAAACAGACAGGGGGGCAATGAGCAGTTCTTC.